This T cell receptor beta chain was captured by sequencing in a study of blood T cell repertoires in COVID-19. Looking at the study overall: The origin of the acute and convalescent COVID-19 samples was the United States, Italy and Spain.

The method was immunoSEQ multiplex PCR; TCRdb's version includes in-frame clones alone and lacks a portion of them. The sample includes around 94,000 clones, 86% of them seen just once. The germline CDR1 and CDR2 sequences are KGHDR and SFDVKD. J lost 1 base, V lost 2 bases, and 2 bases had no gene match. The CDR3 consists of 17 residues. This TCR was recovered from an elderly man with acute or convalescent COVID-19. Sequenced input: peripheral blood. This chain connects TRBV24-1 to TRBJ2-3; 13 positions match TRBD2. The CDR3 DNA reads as TGTGCCACCAGTGATTCGGGACTAGCGGGACGCACAGATACGCAGTATTTT. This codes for CATSDSGLAGRTDTQYF.